This T cell receptor beta chain is drawn from a study of blood T cell repertoires in COVID-19. CDR1 is SNHLY, CDR2 FYNNEI, per germline. J lost 2 bases, V lost 8 bases, and 27 bases had no gene match. CDR3 length equals 21 residues. How the authors handled the data: Reference gene primers were amplified, and this amplification served to estimate nucleated cell counts. Clones were read by immunoSEQ multiplex PCR, and TCRdb kept only the in-frame ones, dropping some. The D gene and trimming were derived from the DNA, and the V and J assignments and clone size from that table. Of about 190,000 clones detected, 85% appear once; the ten largest clones hold 4.9%.

Specimen: peripheral blood. This TCR derives from a woman aged 80 or over with acute or convalescent COVID-19. The V call is TRBV2, the J call TRBJ2-1; 7 nucleotides line up with TRBD2. CDR3 nucleotides: TGTGCCAGCTTTCAGACCCCCAGGACGCGGGAGTGGGGTGGGGCCTACAATGAGCAGTTCTTC. As protein: CASFQTPRTREWGGAYNEQFF.